This is a list of T cell receptor beta chains from one sample in a study of OX40 agonist ivuxolimab in advanced cancers. Sequencing was performed with immunoSEQ multiplex PCR; in TCRdb, only in-frame clones are kept and a portion is missing. The data show some 74,000 clones, with roughly 87% seen just once and approximately 0.3% held by the top ten. Sequencing was performed on CD4+ or CD8+ T cells sorted from blood, taken in a trial of the OX40 agonist ivuxolimab. The receptors stem from an adult with an advanced solid tumor such as melanoma, head and neck, liver or kidney cancer. CDR3s include the opening cysteine and the closing phenylalanine or tryptophan. The order of the fields is J gene, D gene, clone size, V gene, CDR3 DNA, CDR3 protein. The D gene is left open where the match is weak. Some rows have no size entry. The others give once, few or many, or a class for an expanded clone.

j_call: TRBJ1-1; d_call: -; clone_size: -; v_call: TRBV6-5; cdr3_nt: TGTGCCAGCAGCCCCGATGGCGGCACTGAAGCTTTCTTT; cdr3_aa: CASSPDGGTEAFF
j_call: TRBJ2-7; d_call: -; clone_size: -; v_call: TRBV9; cdr3_nt: TGTGCCAGCAGCGGAGATGCTCGGGCAGGGTTGTACTTC; cdr3_aa: CASSGDARAGLYF
j_call: TRBJ2-3; d_call: -; clone_size: -; v_call: TRBV29-1; cdr3_nt: TGCAGCGTCGTTTTCACAGATACGCAGTATTTT; cdr3_aa: CSVVFTDTQYF
j_call: TRBJ1-6; d_call: -; clone_size: once; v_call: TRBV14; cdr3_nt: TGTGCCAGCAGCCCTGGGGCCTTTAATTCACCCCTCCACTTT; cdr3_aa: CASSPGAFNSPLHF
j_call: TRBJ2-3; d_call: TRBD2; clone_size: -; v_call: TRBV5-8; cdr3_nt: TGTGCCAGCAGCCGCGGGACTAGCGGGACCACAGATACGCAGTATTTT; cdr3_aa: CASSRGTSGTTDTQYF
j_call: TRBJ1-5; d_call: -; clone_size: -; v_call: TRBV6-6; cdr3_nt: TGTGCCAGCAGTTACTCCCCATCTCCTCAGCCCCAGCATTTT; cdr3_aa: CASSYSPSPQPQHF
j_call: TRBJ1-1; d_call: TRBD1; clone_size: few; v_call: TRBV14; cdr3_nt: TGTGCCAGCAGCCCCAGGGGGGGCGGAGCAGCTTTCTTT; cdr3_aa: CASSPRGGGAAFF
j_call: TRBJ2-2; d_call: -; clone_size: -; v_call: TRBV19; cdr3_nt: TGTGCCAGTAGTAGATTGGACATCACCGGGGAGCTGTTTTTT; cdr3_aa: CASSRLDITGELFF
j_call: TRBJ2-3; d_call: -; clone_size: few; v_call: TRBV7-2; cdr3_nt: TGTGCCAGCAGCCCGGAAGGGGGGATAACTAGCACAGATACGCAGTATTTT; cdr3_aa: CASSPEGGITSTDTQYF
j_call: TRBJ2-5; d_call: -; clone_size: -; v_call: TRBV7-2; cdr3_nt: TGTGCCAGCAGCTTAGGGCGGGCTAGGGAGACCCAGTACTTC; cdr3_aa: CASSLGRARETQYF
j_call: TRBJ2-7; d_call: -; clone_size: -; v_call: TRBV5-8; cdr3_nt: TGTGCCAGCACCCCGCGAACAAGCTCCTACGAGCAGTACTTC; cdr3_aa: CASTPRTSSYEQYF
j_call: TRBJ1-4; d_call: -; clone_size: -; v_call: TRBV7-9; cdr3_nt: TGTGCCAGCAACCTCTTAGGGGAGGGGGGTGAAAAACTGTTTTTT; cdr3_aa: CASNLLGEGGEKLFF
j_call: TRBJ1-1; d_call: TRBD1; clone_size: -; v_call: TRBV5-5; cdr3_nt: TGTGCCAGCAGACTAAACAGGGGTCCTGAAGCTTTCTTT; cdr3_aa: CASRLNRGPEAFF
j_call: TRBJ2-3; d_call: TRBD2; clone_size: -; v_call: TRBV5-4; cdr3_nt: TGTGCCAGCAGCGGGACTAGCGGGGGGTACACAGATACGCAGTATTTT; cdr3_aa: CASSGTSGGYTDTQYF
j_call: TRBJ2-7; d_call: TRBD1; clone_size: -; v_call: TRBV18; cdr3_nt: TGTGCCAGCTCACCGGGACAGACCTACGAGCAGTACTTC; cdr3_aa: CASSPGQTYEQYF
j_call: TRBJ2-2; d_call: TRBD1; clone_size: -; v_call: TRBV15; cdr3_nt: TGTGCCACCAGCAGACCGGGACAGTCGAACACCGGGGAGCTGTTTTTT; cdr3_aa: CATSRPGQSNTGELFF
j_call: TRBJ2-1; d_call: TRBD2; clone_size: -; v_call: TRBV10-1; cdr3_nt: TGCGCCAGCAGTGAGATTGCAGCGGGGGGTTCCAACAATGAGCAGTTCTTC; cdr3_aa: CASSEIAAGGSNNEQFF
j_call: TRBJ1-1; d_call: -; clone_size: -; v_call: TRBV28; cdr3_nt: TGTGCCAGCAGCCAGGACGGAACCACTGAAGCTTTCTTT; cdr3_aa: CASSQDGTTEAFF
j_call: TRBJ2-5; d_call: TRBD1; clone_size: -; v_call: TRBV9; cdr3_nt: TGTGCCAGCAGCGTCACGGGGACAGGACAAGAGACCCAGTACTTC; cdr3_aa: CASSVTGTGQETQYF
j_call: TRBJ2-1; d_call: -; clone_size: once; v_call: TRBV5-1; cdr3_nt: TGCGCCAGCAGCTTGGCCCAGGCCTACAATGAGCAGTTCTTC; cdr3_aa: CASSLAQAYNEQFF
j_call: TRBJ1-2; d_call: -; clone_size: -; v_call: TRBV6-5; cdr3_nt: TGTGCCAGCAGTTACGAGCCAGGGTTGGGATATGGCTACACCTTC; cdr3_aa: CASSYEPGLGYGYTF
j_call: TRBJ2-1; d_call: -; clone_size: -; v_call: TRBV5-1; cdr3_nt: TGCGCCAGCAGCTTGTCTTCTGGATCCTACAATGAGCAGTTCTTC; cdr3_aa: CASSLSSGSYNEQFF
j_call: TRBJ2-3; d_call: TRBD2; clone_size: once; v_call: TRBV30; cdr3_nt: TGTGCCTGGAAAAGCGGGGGGGCTACAGATACGCAGTATTTT; cdr3_aa: CAWKSGGATDTQYF
j_call: TRBJ2-1; d_call: -; clone_size: once; v_call: TRBV6-5; cdr3_nt: TGTGCCAGCAGCCCCGGACGATACAATGAGCAGTTCTTC; cdr3_aa: CASSPGRYNEQFF
j_call: TRBJ2-1; d_call: TRBD1; clone_size: -; v_call: TRBV18; cdr3_nt: TGTGCCAGCTCCCGGGACAGATCCTACAATGAGCAGTTCTTC; cdr3_aa: CASSRDRSYNEQFF
j_call: TRBJ1-1; d_call: TRBD1; clone_size: -; v_call: TRBV2; cdr3_nt: TGTGCCAGCAGTGAAAACAGGGGGAGAGGCACTGAAGCTTTCTTT; cdr3_aa: CASSENRGRGTEAFF